Listed below are T cell receptor beta chains from one sample, sequenced in a study of blood T cell repertoires in COVID-19. Sequencing used immunoSEQ multiplex PCR; TCRdb keeps in-frame clones, though not all of them. The sample lists 260,000 or so clones; around four fifths were seen once. The sample was peripheral blood. These receptors came from a man older than 75 with acute or convalescent COVID-19. CDR3s include the opening cysteine and the closing phenylalanine or tryptophan. D genes are given only for firm matches. Rows may omit the clone size; those that give it use once, few, many or a size class.

d_call j_call clone_size v_call cdr3_aa cdr3_nt
- TRBJ1-2 - TRBV28 CASSGGGRNYGYTF TGTGCCAGCAGTGGGGGGGGCAGGAACTATGGCTACACCTTC
TRBD2 TRBJ2-7 - TRBV5-8 CASSRLLAGGFHEQYF TGTGCCAGCAGCAGGCTACTAGCGGGAGGGTTCCACGAGCAGTACTTC
TRBD2 TRBJ2-3 - TRBV9 CASSWGLAGGGTDTQYF TGTGCCAGCAGCTGGGGACTAGCGGGGGGCGGCACAGATACGCAGTATTTT
TRBD1 TRBJ2-5 - TRBV6-6 CASSPRRTGSGLETQYF TGTGCCAGCAGTCCGAGGCGGACAGGGTCGGGATTGGAGACCCAGTACTTC
TRBD1 TRBJ2-7 - TRBV5-1 CASSTGQGASYEQYF TGCGCCAGCAGCACGGGACAGGGGGCCTCCTACGAGCAGTACTTC
- TRBJ2-3 - TRBV7-2 CASSPRRTILVSTQYF TGTGCCAGCAGCCCGAGGCGGACAATCCTCGTTAGTACGCAGTATTTT
TRBD2 TRBJ2-3 - TRBV9 CASSMTSGYTDTQYF TGTGCCAGCAGCATGACTAGCGGGTACACAGATACGCAGTATTTT
- TRBJ2-7 - TRBV5-4 CASSLASRAPGEQYF TGTGCCAGCAGCTTGGCCTCGCGGGCCCCCGGCGAGCAGTACTTC
TRBD1 TRBJ1-1 - TRBV28 CASSYPGGANTEAFF TGTGCCAGCAGTTATCCAGGGGGTGCGAACACTGAAGCTTTCTTT
- TRBJ2-3 - TRBV11-3 CASSSGGRSPDTQYF TGTGCCAGCAGCTCGGGGGGCCGTAGCCCAGATACGCAGTATTTT
TRBD1 TRBJ1-6 - TRBV9 CASSDRADSPLHF TGTGCCAGCTCCGACAGGGCGGATTCACCCCTCCACTTT
TRBD1 TRBJ1-6 - TRBV27 CASRPTGGATGSYNSPLHF TGTGCCAGCAGACCGACAGGGGGTGCCACGGGATCCTATAATTCACCCCTCCACTTT
TRBD1 TRBJ1-4 - TRBV7-6 CASSSDRGYVSEKLFF TGTGCCAGCAGCTCAGACAGGGGATATGTGTCTGAAAAACTGTTTTTT
- TRBJ1-2 - TRBV28 CASSITTGNYGYTF TGTGCCAGCAGTATAACTACAGGAAACTATGGCTACACCTTC
TRBD1 TRBJ2-2 many TRBV24-1 CATSDPGTGLDPGELFF TGTGCCACCAGTGATCCCGGGACAGGGCTTGACCCCGGGGAGCTGTTTTTT
TRBD2 TRBJ2-5 - TRBV10-3 CAIGSGAGGPQETQYF TGTGCCATAGGTAGTGGCGCGGGGGGACCCCAAGAGACCCAGTACTTC
- TRBJ2-4 - TRBV6-1 CASSEATRAKNIQYF TGTGCCAGCAGTGAGGCAACAAGAGCCAAAAACATTCAGTACTTC
- TRBJ2-7 - TRBV3-1/TRBV3-2 CASSFDLAKNPYEQYF TGTGCCAGCAGCTTCGACCTAGCGAAAAATCCCTACGAGCAGTACTTC
TRBD2 TRBJ2-1 few TRBV5-1 CASSLDSGGRYNEQFF TGCGCCAGCAGCTTGGATTCTGGCGGGAGGTACAATGAGCAGTTCTTC
- TRBJ1-1 - TRBV12-3/TRBV12-4 CASSPSGYTEAFF TGTGCCAGCAGTCCTTCAGGGTACACTGAAGCTTTCTTT
- TRBJ1-5 - TRBV28 CASSLRGGGNQPQHF TGTGCCAGCAGTTTGAGGGGCGGGGGCAATCAGCCCCAGCATTTT
TRBD1 TRBJ1-2 once TRBV7-2 CASSLVGTGGGYTF TGTGCCAGCAGCTTAGTAGGTACAGGGGGAGGCTACACCTTC
TRBD2 TRBJ2-2 - TRBV15 CATSRGLAGTGELFF TGTGCCACCAGCAGAGGACTAGCGGGCACCGGGGAGCTGTTTTTT
TRBD1 TRBJ1-1 - TRBV9 CASSVGDRAMNTEAFF TGTGCCAGCAGCGTAGGGGACAGGGCAATGAACACTGAAGCTTTCTTT
- TRBJ2-2 - TRBV5-4 CASSLDVGGAVF TGTGCCAGCAGCTTGGATGTCGGGGGAGCTGTTTTT
- TRBJ2-7 - TRBV7-2 CASSLRYEQYF TGTGCCAGCAGCTTGAGATACGAGCAGTACTTC
TRBD2 TRBJ2-7 - TRBV6-5 CASRGLVEEQYF TGTGCCAGCAGGGGACTAGTTGAAGAGCAGTACTTC
TRBD1 TRBJ2-7 once TRBV29-1 CSVDGTGNEQYF TGCAGCGTTGACGGGACAGGGAACGAGCAGTACTTC
- TRBJ1-4 - TRBV7-2 CASSLGRINEKLFF TGTGCCAGCAGCTTGGGGCGGATTAATGAAAAACTGTTTTTT
- TRBJ1-5 - TRBV6-1 CASSEARVQPQHF TGTGCCAGCAGTGAAGCCAGGGTTCAGCCCCAGCATTTT
TRBD1 TRBJ1-2 - TRBV6-2/TRBV6-3 CASSYLIAGTGTYTF TGTGCCAGCAGTTACTTGATAGCCGGGACAGGGACGTACACCTTC
TRBD2 TRBJ2-4 few TRBV5-6 CASSFIPGGLAKNIQYF TGTGCCAGCAGCTTTATCCCGGGAGGGCTAGCCAAAAACATTCAGTACTTC
- TRBJ2-7 - TRBV6-5 CASSYAQGYEQYF TGTGCCAGCAGTTACGCTCAGGGTTACGAGCAGTACTTC
- TRBJ2-1 - TRBV10-3 CAITVRGNEQFF TGTGCCATCACAGTGAGAGGCAATGAGCAGTTCTTC
- TRBJ1-5 few TRBV2 CASSEGSRVGQPQHF TGTGCCAGCAGTGAAGGTTCCAGGGTGGGTCAGCCCCAGCATTTT